This T cell receptor beta chain was sequenced in a study of blood T cells in healthy people across ages. On this clonotype itself: Its antigen remains unidentified.

General observations from the study: Both naive CD4+ cell counts and diversity were greater in long-lived donors than in aged donors.

V was trimmed by 5 bases and J by 6 bases, leaving 10 bases between them. Germline V gene data show CDR1 as MNHEY and CDR2 as SVGEGT. The CDR3 covers 12 residues. Next came a second PCR, run for about 7 to 12 cycles, which used a sample-barcoded 5' primer along with a J-beta primer mix. TCRdb redid the calling of the 5' RACE reads with MiXCR, one entry per CDR3 protein. Counted here are about 1.1 million distinct CDR3 sequences, under 40% occurring once; the ten biggest clones make up approximately 14%. The receptor was derived from a man younger than 30 in good health. The sequenced sample was blood. V is TRBV6-2 or TRBV6-3 and J is TRBJ1-2; D is unclear. DNA for the CDR3: TGTGCCAGCAGTCTCAACAGAGATGGCTACACCTTC. Its protein is CASSLNRDGYTF.